The text below deals with one T cell receptor beta chain. The data belong to a study of glioma-infiltrating T cells. The iRepertoire nested amplicon-rescue multiplex PCR amplified TCR alpha and beta CDR3s from RNA. One-step reverse transcription and amplification started from about 100-400 ng of tissue mRNA or PBMC total RNA. TCRdb reprocessed the multiplex PCR reads with MiXCR, giving one entry per CDR3 protein. Of 3,500 to 5,500 distinct CDR3 sequences listed, under 30% were seen once; the top ten hold roughly 8.8%. Trimming pared 2 bases from V and 0 bases from J, leaving 7 bases between. This CDR3 has 14 amino acids. The germline gives CDR1 SNHLY, CDR2 FYNNEI.

Sequencing was carried out using glioma tissue, nonneoplastic brain tissue, or PBMCs (not recorded which). This TCR derives from a human donor with low-grade glioma or glioblastoma, undergoing nonglioma brain surgery, or in good health (not recorded which). V usage is TRBV2 and J usage is TRBJ1-1, with D hard to call. The CDR3 sequence: CASSENFMNTEAFF. The CDR3 DNA reads as TGTGCCAGCAGTGAAAATTTCATGAACACTGAAGCTTTCTTT.